This T cell receptor (beta chain) stems from a study of post-analysis software for immune sequencing data (dated by TCRdb to about 2015). About the full investigation: Recorded disease courses included relapsing-remitting, secondary progressive and progressive-relapsing multiple sclerosis, with some patients lacking subtype annotation. The patient repertoires were set against ten to eleven previously published healthy control repertoires from donors whose ages ranged from roughly 6 to 26 years. A subset of samples was prepared in parallel using single-end sample barcoding, then pooled and co-amplified after Illumina adapter ligation.

TCR beta repertoires were profiled from peripheral blood of roughly 13 young patients with multiple sclerosis to demonstrate the VDJtools post-analysis software. The multiple sclerosis patients were children and adolescents between roughly 6 and 17 years of age. Remarks on this clonotype: Its antigen is not yet known. No quality values exist for individual bases; no much larger clone is one base distant.

Overall results and qualifications from the work: Compared with controls, multiple sclerosis patients had significantly lower normalized Chao1 diversity, a finding suggesting substantial peripheral T-cell clonal expansion. When samples were clustered directly using the F measure, samples prepared in the same batch co-clustered strongly, which prompted a batch-effect correction. Four to six TRBV segments, including TRBV5-6, TRBV5-1 and TRBV20-1, were significantly more frequent in patients than controls. The control group was slightly older than the multiple sclerosis patient group.

The V and J ends are trimmed by 6 bases and 5 bases, leaving 10 bases between them. The germline V gene (reference sequence) gives CDR1 as MNHEY and CDR2 as SMNVEV. Including the terminal cysteine and phenylalanine, the CDR3 comprises 13 residues. Here the CDR3 DNA is all that survives: 39 bases in frame from base 1. The library came from PCR. Sequencing instrument: Illumina HiSeq 2500. Unique molecular identifiers were incorporated into TCR beta cDNA libraries to reduce PCR and sequencing biases. Per 1 to 10 million input T cells, some 500,000 cDNA molecules were obtained, such that each molecule approximated one T cell. The patient libraries were prepared and sequenced using the same protocol as the earlier healthy control dataset. Samples belonging to the same batch were prepared together, multiplexed and sequenced on a shared HiSeq lane. On the study's bioinformatics: Raw barcoded reads were processed with MIGEC, and single-read molecular identifier groups were discarded before consensus assembly and CDR3 extraction. Clonotype tables were post-analysed with VDJtools, normalizing diversity by down-sampling all datasets to the smallest sample size. Repertoire overlap clustering matched CDR3 amino acid but not nucleotide sequences to correct batch-related cross-sample contamination. Through fastp at Q25 and MiXCR, TCRdb rebuilt clones from the public reads, retaining in-frame beta chains. When rows share a CDR3 protein, they turn into one entry using the most common DNA and genes. TCRdb assigned the V and J calls; the authors' analysis was not used. The sample includes hundreds of thousands of distinct CDR3 sequences, with approximately 60% observed a single time. About 11% of the sample lies in the top ten.

What was sequenced was blood. The sequence is built from TRBV27 and TRBJ1-4; matching of 5 bases hints at TRBD1 as the D gene. The sequence came from a girl aged 2-9 years with multiple sclerosis. CDR3 sequence: CASSRDGNEKLFF. The base sequence is TGTGCCAGCAGCCGGGACGGGAATGAAAAACTGTTTTTT.